This TCR beta chain was sequenced during a study of early T cells in non-severe SARS-CoV-2 infection. Across the whole study: Alpha and beta chains were unpaired, from unsorted whole-blood bulk RNA.

Germline CDR1 is LGHDT and CDR2 is YNNKEL (reference sequence). Between the trimmed V and J ends, which lost 8 bases and 8 bases, there was a span of 12 bases. This CDR3 is built from 11 residues. Broader study findings: Anti-spike CD8 specificities were favored by VDJdb matching, whose results missed private and CD4 specificities.

Attachment of unique molecular identifiers was made to individual cDNA molecules. TCRdb re-called the 5' RACE reads with MiXCR, one entry per CDR3 protein. The sample yields 50,000 or so distinct CDR3 sequences, 12% seen once. A remark on this clonotype: Antigen specificity is unknown.

The receptor was isolated from an adult who was a healthcare worker with PCR-confirmed SARS-CoV-2 infection or an uninfected control (not recorded which). The chain combines TRBV3-1 with TRBJ1-2, with D tentatively TRBD1 (5 bases). Sequences were obtained from whole blood. The CDR3 sequence is CASQAGSGYTF. The CDR3 DNA reads as TGTGCCAGCCAAGCAGGGAGCGGCTACACCTTC.